The next 31 T cell receptor beta chains were all read from a single sample in a study of blood T cell repertoires in COVID-19. The method was immunoSEQ multiplex PCR; TCRdb's version includes in-frame clones alone and lacks a portion of them. The sample includes around 130,000 clones, 85% to 90% of them seen just once. What was sequenced was peripheral blood. The receptors here all came from a man aged 55 to 70 with acute or convalescent COVID-19.

This clone was counted a few times. The V call is TRBV14, the J call TRBJ2-1; 7 bases are shared with TRBD1. Germline CDR1 is SGHDN and CDR2 is FVKESK. Trimming cost V 2 bases and J 5 bases; bases outside gene matches: 3. The CDR3 spans 14 residues. DNA for the CDR3: TGTGCCAGCAGCCAACTTCAGGGGGACAATGAGCAGTTCTTC. Encoded protein: CASSQLQGDNEQFF.

The chain is built from TRBV6-6 and TRBJ1-1; unclear D gene. The germline V and J ends were trimmed by 2 bases and 0 bases, with 7 bases remaining between them. Germline assignment: CDR1 MNHNY and CDR2 SVGAGI (reference sequence). This CDR3 comprises 14 residues. The CDR3 loop is CASSYTAVNTEAFF. The CDR3 region has the DNA TGTGCCAGCAGTTACACGGCGGTGAACACTGAAGCTTTCTTT.

The rearrangement uses TRBV11-3 and TRBJ2-1, with 12 nucleotides matching TRBD2. The CDR3 sequence is 16 residues long. Looked up from germline, CDR1 is SGHNT and CDR2 is YENEEA. Trimming removed 1 base from V and 5 bases from J; junction bases left unmatched: 3. The CDR3 nucleotides read TGTGCCAGCAGCTTAGGAGGACTAGCGGGGCACAATGAGCAGTTCTTC. Protein sequence: CASSLGGLAGHNEQFF.

The sample holds a few counts of this clone. This chain links TRBV19 with TRBJ2-5; D might be TRBD2 (7 bases). This CDR3 comprises 13 residues. Deletions cut 3 bases from V and 5 bases from J, with 10 bases between. Germline assignment: CDR1 LNHDA and CDR2 SQIVND (reference sequence). CDR3 nucleotides: TGTGCCAGTAGTATCGGGGGGCGGGAGACCCAGTACTTC. Amino acid sequence: CASSIGGRETQYF.

V gene TRBV6-5 combines with J gene TRBJ2-2; tentatively, D is TRBD1 (6 bases). Germline CDR1 and CDR2: MNHEY and SVGAGI. The CDR3 is 15 amino acids. V lost 2 bases and J 4 bases, leaving 11 bases between the germline ends. The CDR3 here is CASSYRGSGTGELFF. In DNA form, the CDR3 reads TGTGCCAGCAGTTACAGGGGGAGTGGCACCGGGGAGCTGTTTTTT.

Written as DNA, the CDR3 is TGTGCCAGCAGCTGGACAGGGGGAGTAGCGGGGCCGAAGGGTGAGCAGTTCTTC. This sequence encodes CASSWTGGVAGPKGEQFF. The rearrangement uses TRBV5-5 and TRBJ2-1; 10 bases match TRBD1. Germline V gene data show CDR1 as SGHKS and CDR2 as YYEKEE (reference sequence). The V and J ends lost 3 bases and 9 bases, in that order; junction bases with no gene match: 18. The CDR3 spans 18 residues.

This clone occurred once. The chain links TRBV18 to TRBJ2-1; maybe TRBD2 (7 bases). The CDR3 is 14 residues long. Trimming removed 2 bases at V and 6 bases at J, with 11 bases between. Germline V gene lookup returns CDR1 KGHSH and CDR2 LQKENI. CDR3 coding DNA: TGTGCCAGCTCACCAATGGGGGGGCCCAATGAGCAGTTCTTC. It yields the protein CASSPMGGPNEQFF.

The chain joins TRBV10-1 to TRBJ2-7, with D perhaps matching TRBD2 (10 bases). The ends were cut back, 6 bases at V and 0 bases at J, with 24 bases in the middle. This CDR3 has 18 amino acids. CDR1 is WNHNN, CDR2 SYGVQD, per germline (reference sequence). The CDR3 coding sequence is TGCGCCAGCAGCGGGAACAGGGGGCTAGCGGGAGCCTCCTACGAGCAGTACTTC. Protein sequence: CASSGNRGLAGASYEQYF.

The J gene is TRBJ1-2, the V gene TRBV19; tentatively, D is TRBD1 (5 bases). Trimming left V 5 bases short and J 3 bases short, with 22 bases between. Looked up from germline, CDR1 is LNHDA and CDR2 is SQIVND (reference sequence). The CDR3 loop spans 17 amino acids. CDR3 DNA sequence: TGTGCCAGTAGTCCCCGGACCGGGCAGGGAGGGGACTATGGCTACACCTTC. Translation: CASSPRTGQGGDYGYTF.

V usage is TRBV19 and J usage is TRBJ2-5, with D possibly TRBD1 on 5 matching bases. This CDR3 contains 14 residues. V lost 3 bases and J lost 0, with 8 bases in between. Germline V lookup: CDR1 LNHDA, CDR2 SQIVND (reference sequence). The CDR3, as DNA: TGTGCCAGTAGTATCCCAGGGAACCAAGAGACCCAGTACTTC. Protein product: CASSIPGNQETQYF.

The chain recombines TRBV5-4 with TRBJ2-3; TRBD2 is a possible D gene (5 bases). Looked up from germline, CDR1 is SGHNT and CDR2 is YYREEE (reference sequence). V lost 4 bases and J lost 3, with 15 bases in between. The CDR3 has 15 amino acids. In nucleotides, the CDR3 is TGTGCCAGCAGCCCCTCAGAGGGAGTAACAGATACGCAGTATTTT. Its protein is CASSPSEGVTDTQYF.

The J gene is TRBJ2-5, the V gene TRBV2, with D unresolved. Deletions cut 4 bases from V and 1 base from J, with 7 bases between. The length of the CDR3 is 13 residues. Germline V gene sequence: CDR1 SNHLY, CDR2 FYNNEI. The CDR3 protein is CASSGNSQETQYF. The DNA of the CDR3 is TGTGCCAGCAGTGGAAACAGCCAAGAGACCCAGTACTTC.

This sequence joins TRBV11-2 and TRBJ1-1; no definite D call. Germline CDR1 SGHAT, CDR2 FQNNGV. Deletions cut 7 bases from V and 5 bases from J, with 8 bases between. This CDR3 is built from 11 residues. The CDR3 DNA reads as TGTGCCAGCACCCGAGGGACTGAAGCTTTCTTT. Translated: CASTRGTEAFF.

The chain uses TRBV9 and TRBJ2-1; 10 nucleotides agree with TRBD2. Germline V gene lookup returns CDR1 SGDLS and CDR2 YYNGEE. CDR3 length: 17 amino acids. The junction had 10 bases not matched to a gene; V was cut back by 7 bases and J by 0 bases. CDR3 loop: CASGETSGLSSYNEQFF. The CDR3 DNA is TGTGCCAGCGGAGAGACTAGCGGGTTAAGCTCCTACAATGAGCAGTTCTTC.

This clone was picked up a small number of times. V is TRBV9 and J is TRBJ2-1; possible D gene TRBD1, 7 bases. CDR3 length equals 15 residues. Germline loops: CDR1 SGDLS, CDR2 YYNGEE. Trimming removed 1 base at V and 13 bases at J, with 21 bases between. CDR3 sequence: CASSVTSDRIGTQFF. In DNA form, the CDR3 reads TGTGCCAGCAGCGTAACCTCGGACAGGATCGGGACTCAGTTCTTC.

The chain recombines TRBV3-1 (or the pseudogene TRBV3-2) with TRBJ1-1; D gene unclear. Germline V gene sequence: CDR1 LGHDT, CDR2 YNNKEL (reference sequence). The CDR3 extends over 11 amino acids. Trimming left V 8 bases short and J 5 bases short, with 9 bases between. The CDR3 nucleotides read TGTGCCAGCCTTCGAGGGACTGAAGCTTTCTTT. The encoded protein is CASLRGTEAFF.

J is TRBJ2-4 and V is TRBV5-1; 9 bases are a match to TRBD1. V lost 0 bases, J lost 2 bases, and 6 bases stayed unmatched. The CDR3 is 17 amino acids. Germline V CDR1 and CDR2: SGHRS, YFSETQ. CDR3 sequence: CASSLDGTGFPKNIQYF. The CDR3 nucleotides are TGCGCCAGCAGCTTGGATGGGACAGGGTTTCCCAAAAACATTCAGTACTTC.

This rearrangement joins TRBV18 to TRBJ2-3; 7 bases fit TRBD2. CDR1 KGHSH and CDR2 LQKENI come from the germline V gene. V trimming: 6 bases; J trimming: 0 bases; junction bases outside the gene matches: 6. CDR3 size: 15 residues. CDR3 nucleotide sequence: TGTGCCAGCTCTTATATCGGGGGGAGCACAGATACGCAGTATTTT. Translating it yields CASSYIGGSTDTQYF.

This chain connects TRBV3-1 (or the pseudogene TRBV3-2) to TRBJ2-1; TRBD1 matches 10 bases. V shed 5 bases and J 0 bases; nucleotides not matched to a gene: 1. CDR1 LGHDT and CDR2 YNNKEL come from the germline V gene (reference sequence). The CDR3 length is 15 residues. CDR3: CASSWDRGSYNEQFF. CDR3 nucleotides: TGTGCCAGCAGCTGGGACAGGGGCTCCTACAATGAGCAGTTCTTC.

The J gene is TRBJ2-5, the V gene TRBV11-2; 10 bases are a match to TRBD2. Unmatched junction bases numbered 8, after V lost 6 bases and J lost 4 bases. The CDR3 contains 15 residues. Germline CDR1 SGHAT, CDR2 FQNNGV. CDR3 sequence reads: CASSPSSGRRETQYF. In DNA, the CDR3 is TGTGCCAGCAGTCCGTCTAGCGGGAGAAGAGAGACCCAGTACTTC.

V is TRBV9 and J is TRBJ2-7, with 8 bases matching TRBD2. CDR1 and CDR2 (germline): SGDLS, YYNGEE. The CDR3 runs 16 residues. The V gene end was trimmed by 4 bases and the J gene end by 5 bases; junction bases not matched to a gene: 14. The CDR3 is CASSPPDGRGHHEQYF. The CDR3 DNA is TGTGCCAGCAGCCCACCGGACGGGAGGGGACACCACGAGCAGTACTTC.

This chain links TRBV10-3 with TRBJ2-2; 10 bases align to TRBD2. CDR3 length: 17 amino acids. V shed 7 bases, J shed 6 bases, and the junction held 14 bases outside the gene matches. The germline V gene has CDR1 ENHRY and CDR2 SYGVKD. The CDR3 DNA sequence: TGTGCCATCACCGACCAGATGCCGGGACTAGCGTCCGGGGAGCTGTTTTTT. Translating it yields CAITDQMPGLASGELFF.

This clone was detected a few times. The chain is built from TRBV2 and TRBJ2-7, with D possibly being TRBD2 (6 bases). The CDR3 is made up of 14 amino acids. The ends were cut back, 4 bases at V and 2 bases at J, with 12 bases in the middle. The V gene's germline CDR1 is SNHLY and CDR2 FYNNEI. The CDR3 region is CASSAPGLTYEQYF. The CDR3 DNA reads as TGTGCCAGCAGTGCCCCGGGACTTACCTACGAGCAGTACTTC.

The J gene is TRBJ1-1, the V gene TRBV12-3 or TRBV12-4; no clear D. The V end lost 7 bases, the J end lost 6 bases, and 15 bases lay between the germline ends. This CDR3 contains 13 residues. The CDR3 nucleotides are TGTGCCAGCACCCCGACACAAGCCGCTGAAGCTTTCTTT. Protein sequence: CASTPTQAAEAFF.

The rearrangement joins TRBV27 to TRBJ1-2, with TRBD1 identical over 8 bases. V was pared by 5 bases and J by 6 bases, with 8 bases of the junction left unmatched. This CDR3 has 14 amino acids. The germline V gene encodes CDR1 MNHEY and CDR2 SMNVEV (reference sequence). The CDR3 DNA reads as TGTGCCAGCAGTGCGACAGGGGTTTGGAATGGCTACACCTTC. Translating it yields CASSATGVWNGYTF.

This clone was seen a single time. The chain links TRBV6-6 to TRBJ2-5; 10 nucleotides match TRBD2. The CDR3 has 14 amino acids. Germline CDR1 is MNHNY and CDR2 is SVGAGI (reference sequence). The V segment lost 4 bases and the J segment 5 bases; nucleotides outside the gene matches: 4. The CDR3 coding sequence is TGTGCCAGCAGTTTTTCTAGCGGGAGTGAGACCCAGTACTTC. It specifies CASSFSSGSETQYF.

Only one count was recorded for this clone. The chain employs TRBV5-1 and TRBJ1-1; 11 nucleotides agree with TRBD1. Per germline, CDR1 SGHRS and CDR2 YFSETQ. The V gene end was trimmed by 0 bases and the J gene end by 10 bases; junction bases not matched to a gene: 2. The CDR3 consists of 13 residues. DNA for the CDR3: TGCGCCAGCAGCTTGGGGACAGGGGGCGTAGCTTTCTTT. Translation: CASSLGTGGVAFF.

The chain combines TRBV29-1 with TRBJ2-2; the match to TRBD1 covers 8 bases. Germline CDR1 and CDR2: SQVTM and ANQGSEA. V gave up 7 bases and J gave up 6 bases; unmatched junction bases: 13. This CDR3 is 15 amino acids long. The CDR3 bases are TGCAGCGCCCGATTGGGGGCAGGGGGCTCCGGGGAGCTGTTTTTT. Protein: CSARLGAGGSGELFF.

This rearrangement joins TRBV19 to TRBJ2-3; 7 bases are a match to TRBD2. V trimming: 6 bases; J trimming: 3 bases; junction bases outside the gene matches: 9. The CDR3 is 15 residues long. Germline V gives CDR1 LNHDA, CDR2 SQIVND (reference sequence). Written as DNA, the CDR3 is TGTGCCAGTAGCCAGAGCGGGGCCGGGACAGATACGCAGTATTTT. Translation: CASSQSGAGTDTQYF.

This sequence joins TRBV4-3 and TRBJ1-2; perhaps TRBD1 as D (5 bases). This CDR3 is 19 amino acids long. CDR1 and CDR2 from the germline V gene are LGHNA and YSLEER. V lost 0 bases, J lost 7 bases, and 27 bases lay in between. The CDR3 region is CASSQEIWRSGGTTSGYTF. The CDR3 coding sequence is TGCGCCAGCAGCCAAGAAATCTGGAGAAGCGGGGGAACTACCTCTGGCTACACCTTC.

V is TRBV20-1 and J is TRBJ1-5; D possibly corresponds to TRBD1 (5 bases). Germline V gives CDR1 DFQATT, CDR2 SNEGSKA (reference sequence). The V and J ends lost 3 bases and 4 bases respectively, with 10 bases between them. CDR3 size: 13 residues. CDR3: CSASEGANQPQHF. CDR3 nucleotide sequence: TGCAGTGCTAGTGAAGGGGCTAATCAGCCCCAGCATTTT.